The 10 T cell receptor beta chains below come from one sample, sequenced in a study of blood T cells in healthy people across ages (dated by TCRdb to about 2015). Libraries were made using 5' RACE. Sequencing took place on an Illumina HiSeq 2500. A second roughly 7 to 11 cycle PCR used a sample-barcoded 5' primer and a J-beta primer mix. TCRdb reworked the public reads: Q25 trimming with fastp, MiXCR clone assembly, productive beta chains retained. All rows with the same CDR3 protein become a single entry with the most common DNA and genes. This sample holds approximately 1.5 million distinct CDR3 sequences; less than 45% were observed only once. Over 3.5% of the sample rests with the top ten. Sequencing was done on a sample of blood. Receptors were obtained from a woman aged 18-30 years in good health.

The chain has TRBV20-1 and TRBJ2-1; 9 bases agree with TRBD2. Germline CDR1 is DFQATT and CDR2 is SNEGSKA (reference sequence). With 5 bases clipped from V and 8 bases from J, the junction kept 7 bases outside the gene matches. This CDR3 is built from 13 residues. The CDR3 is CSAYSGRKYEQFF. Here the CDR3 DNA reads TGCAGTGCTTATAGCGGGAGAAAATATGAGCAGTTCTTC.

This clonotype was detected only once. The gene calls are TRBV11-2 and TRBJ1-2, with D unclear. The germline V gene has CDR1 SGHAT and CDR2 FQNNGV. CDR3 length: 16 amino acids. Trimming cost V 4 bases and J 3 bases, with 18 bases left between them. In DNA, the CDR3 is TGTGCCAGCAGCTCCTTTCCTGTAGGGCTGGACTATGGCTACACCTTC. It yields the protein CASSSFPVGLDYGYTF.

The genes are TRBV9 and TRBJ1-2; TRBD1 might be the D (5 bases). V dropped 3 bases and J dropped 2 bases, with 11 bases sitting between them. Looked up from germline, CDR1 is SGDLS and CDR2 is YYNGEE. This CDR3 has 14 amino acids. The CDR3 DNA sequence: TGTGCCAGCAGCGCGGGACGGGGAAACTATGGCTACACCTTC. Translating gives CASSAGRGNYGYTF.

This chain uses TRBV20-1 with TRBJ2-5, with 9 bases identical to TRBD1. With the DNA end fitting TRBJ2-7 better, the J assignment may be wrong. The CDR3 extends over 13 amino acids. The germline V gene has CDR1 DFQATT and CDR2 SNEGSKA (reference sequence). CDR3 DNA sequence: TGCAGTGCCGTCACAGGGGGCTTGTACGAGCAGTACTTC. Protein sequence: CSAVTGGLYEQYF.

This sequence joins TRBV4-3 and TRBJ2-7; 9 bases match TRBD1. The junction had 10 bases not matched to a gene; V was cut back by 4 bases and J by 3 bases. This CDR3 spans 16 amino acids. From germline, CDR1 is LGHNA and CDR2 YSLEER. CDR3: CASSRIRDRAGYEQYF. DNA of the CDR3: TGCGCCAGCAGCCGGATACGGGACAGGGCGGGCTACGAGCAGTACTTC.

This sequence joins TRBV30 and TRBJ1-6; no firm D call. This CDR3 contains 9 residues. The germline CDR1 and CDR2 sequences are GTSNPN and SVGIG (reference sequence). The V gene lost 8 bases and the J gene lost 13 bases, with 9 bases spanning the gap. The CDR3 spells CALDSPLHF. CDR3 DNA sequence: TGTGCCCTCGACTCTCCCCTCCACTTT.

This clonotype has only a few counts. The CDR3 sequence is CSVSGHHSYEQYF. The CDR3, as DNA: TGCAGCGTTTCTGGGCACCACTCCTACGAGCAGTACTTC. The genes are TRBV29-1 and TRBJ2-7; D unresolved. The CDR3 is 13 residues long. Per germline, CDR1 SQVTM and CDR2 ANQGSEA. V lost 5 bases to trimming and J lost 0 bases, with 11 bases between them.

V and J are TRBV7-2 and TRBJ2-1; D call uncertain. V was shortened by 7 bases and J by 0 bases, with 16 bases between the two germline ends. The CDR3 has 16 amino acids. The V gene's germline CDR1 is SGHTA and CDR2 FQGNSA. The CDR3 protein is CASTIQSLSSYNEQFF. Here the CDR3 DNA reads TGTGCCAGCACCATACAGTCTTTGAGCTCCTACAATGAGCAGTTCTTC.

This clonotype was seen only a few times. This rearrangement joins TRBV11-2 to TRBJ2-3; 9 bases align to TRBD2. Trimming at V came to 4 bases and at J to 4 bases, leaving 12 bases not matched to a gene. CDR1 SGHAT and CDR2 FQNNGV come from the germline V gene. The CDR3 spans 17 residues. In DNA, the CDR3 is TGTGCCAGCAGCTCTTGGGGGCGGGAGGGCCTTTCAGATACGCAGTATTTT. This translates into CASSSWGREGLSDTQYF.

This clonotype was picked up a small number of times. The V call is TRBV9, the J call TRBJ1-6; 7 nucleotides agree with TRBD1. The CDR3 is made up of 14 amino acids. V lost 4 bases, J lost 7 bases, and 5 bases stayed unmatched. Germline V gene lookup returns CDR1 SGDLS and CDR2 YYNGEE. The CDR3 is CASSWTGGNSPLHF. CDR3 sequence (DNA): TGTGCCAGCAGCTGGACAGGAGGAAATTCACCCCTCCACTTT. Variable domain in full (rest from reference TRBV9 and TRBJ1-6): DSGVTQTPKHLITATGQRVTLRCSPRSGDLSVYWYQQSLDQGLQFLIQYYNGEERAKGNILERFSAQQFPDLHSELNLSSLELGDSALYFCASSWTGGNSPLHFGNGTRLTVT.